The 28 T cell receptor beta chains reported below all come from one sample, sequenced in a study of identical twins' blood T cells. A single record per CDR3 protein comes from TCRdb applying MiXCR to the 5' RACE reads. Counted here are a few hundred distinct CDR3 sequences, around 73% occurring once; the ten biggest clones make up around 15%. The sample was PBMCs. The receptors derive from a woman aged 18-55 years in good health.

CDR3 DNA sequence: TGTGCCAGCAGCTTAGCGTCATCGGTGCGAGGCTATGAGCAGTTCTTC. Residues: CASSLASSVRGYEQFF. V and J are TRBV7-2 and TRBJ2-1; unclear D gene. Germline lookup yields CDR1 SGHTA and CDR2 FQGNSA. Trimming removed 0 bases at V and 8 bases at J, with 17 bases between. CDR3 length equals 16 residues.

This clonotype has a single count. This chain links TRBV4-1 with TRBJ1-5, with 11 bases that match TRBD1. This CDR3 has 16 amino acids. Germline V lookup: CDR1 MGHRA, CDR2 YSYEKL. Trimming at V came to 6 bases and at J to 4 bases, leaving 8 bases not matched to a gene. The CDR3 loop is CASRLGTGGKNQPQHF. The DNA for the CDR3 is TGCGCCAGCAGACTAGGGACAGGGGGAAAAAATCAGCCCCAGCATTTT.

This sequence joins TRBV29-1 and TRBJ1-5, with D uncertain. Trimming shortened V by 7 bases and J by 0 bases, and 13 bases separated the two germline ends. This CDR3 has 14 residues. Germline lookup yields CDR1 SQVTM and CDR2 ANQGSEA. CDR3 DNA: TGCAGCGCCTTGGACGGATATAGCAATCAGCCCCAGCATTTT. Translation: CSALDGYSNQPQHF.

The rearrangement links TRBV20-1 to TRBJ1-6; D remains ambiguous. In germline, CDR1 is DFQATT, CDR2 SNEGSKA (reference sequence). Deletions cut 0 bases from V and 8 bases from J, with 5 bases between. This CDR3 has 12 residues. CDR3 bases: TGCAGTGCTAGAGAACGGTATTCACCCCTCCACTTT. Translated, it gives CSARERYSPLHF.

This clonotype was found a few times. The chain couples TRBV13 to TRBJ1-1; D is perhaps TRBD1 (5 bases). The CDR3 runs to 14 residues. V was trimmed by 5 bases and J by 9 bases, leaving 19 bases between them. The germline V gene has CDR1 PRHDT and CDR2 FYEKMQ (reference sequence). The CDR3 spells CASSGGSSVDKAFF. The CDR3 DNA follows: TGTGCCAGCAGCGGGGGGTCGAGTGTGGATAAAGCTTTCTTT.

This clonotype was counted between two and nine times. The CDR3 bases are TGCAGCGCAACCAACACTGAAGCTTTCTTT. This codes for CSATNTEAFF. This chain uses TRBV29-1 with TRBJ1-1; D gene ambiguous. CDR1 and CDR2 from the germline V gene are SQVTM and ANQGSEA. The CDR3 loop spans 10 amino acids. Trimming removed 7 bases from V and 2 bases from J, with 5 bases in between.

The chain uses TRBV10-3 and TRBJ1-1, with 8 bases lining up with TRBD1. V lost 8 bases to trimming and J lost 3 bases; unmatched junction nucleotides: 5. Germline V gene lookup returns CDR1 ENHRY and CDR2 SYGVKD. The CDR3 length is 13 residues. The CDR3, as DNA: TGTGCCATCCTAGGACAGGGCGACACTGAAGCTTTCTTT. Protein: CAILGQGDTEAFF.

The chain has TRBV4-1 and TRBJ1-5; TRBD1 agrees at 10 bases. Germline trimming cut 3 bases from V and 4 bases from J; bases unmatched to any gene: 3. The V gene's germline CDR1 is MGHRA and CDR2 YSYEKL. The CDR3 contains 15 residues. CDR3: CASSQPGQGNQPQHF. Written as DNA, the CDR3 is TGCGCCAGCAGCCAGCCGGGACAGGGGAATCAGCCCCAGCATTTT.

The chain joins TRBV3-1 to TRBJ1-1; a weak D match, TRBD1 (6 bases). Germline assignment: CDR1 LGHDT and CDR2 YNNKEL (reference sequence). The CDR3 runs 16 residues. Trimming cost V 3 bases and J 3 bases, with 17 bases left between them. CDR3 residues: CASSQGWTVTDTEAFF. CDR3 DNA sequence: TGTGCCAGCAGCCAGGGTTGGACAGTAACGGACACTGAAGCTTTCTTT. The full variable domain, in which reference TRBV3-1 and TRBJ1-1 provide the parts outside the CDR3, is DTAVSQTPKYLVTQMGNDKSIKCEQNLGHDTMYWYKQDSKKFLKIMFSYNNKELIINETVPNRFSPKSPDKAHLNLHINSLELGDSAVYFCASSQGWTVTDTEAFFGQGTRLTVV.

The chain combines TRBV5-1 with TRBJ1-2; 9 bases agree with TRBD1. CDR3 length equals 12 residues. Trimming removed 4 bases from V and 7 bases from J; junction bases left unmatched: 2. The germline V gene has CDR1 SGHRS and CDR2 YFSETQ. The CDR3 DNA reads TGCGCCAGCAGCCCGACAGGGGGTGGCTACACCTTC. Amino acid sequence: CASSPTGGGYTF.

The chain combines TRBV9 with TRBJ1-1, with 7 bases aligning to TRBD1. CDR1 SGDLS and CDR2 YYNGEE come from the germline V gene. Losses at the gene ends were 8 bases for V and 11 bases for J; bases not matched to a gene: 9. The length of the CDR3 is 11 residues. DNA for the CDR3: TGTGCCAGTGGACCAGGGGGGGGTGCTTTCTTT. Translated, it gives CASGPGGGAFF.

The table lists this clonotype with a few counts. The J gene is TRBJ1-1, the V gene TRBV7-2, with D possibly matching TRBD1 (5 bases). The V and J ends lost 3 bases and 1 base respectively, with 12 bases between them. Per germline, CDR1 SGHTA and CDR2 FQGNSA. This CDR3 is 15 amino acids long. The CDR3 DNA reads TGTGCCAGCAGCTTCAGTGGGGCCCCGAACACTGAAGCTTTCTTT. Protein product: CASSFSGAPNTEAFF.

Turning to this clonotype: No DNA is shown, since the ends of the CDR3 on it are uncertain; the CDR3 is the one TCRdb lists. The chain recombines TRBV26 with TRBJ2-1; TRBD2 is taken as the D call from the table, unchecked against the DNA. TRBV26 is a pseudogene. The length of the CDR3 is 17 amino acids, counting both ends. The CDR3 protein is CASSLWASGTTYNEQFF.

This chain joins TRBV10-1 and TRBJ1-1; no definite D call. Trimming pared 6 bases from V and 5 bases from J, leaving 19 bases between. The V gene's germline CDR1 is WNHNN and CDR2 SYGVQD (reference sequence). The CDR3 extends over 15 amino acids. The CDR3 bases are TGCGCCAGCAGATTACAGCTTCGAGGGTGGACTGAAGCTTTCTTT. This gives the protein CASRLQLRGWTEAFF.

This rearrangement joins TRBV25-1 to TRBJ2-1; 7 bases agree with TRBD2. Germline V gene lookup returns CDR1 MGHDK and CDR2 SYGVNS. This CDR3 is 11 amino acids long. Trimming cost V 7 bases and J 8 bases; bases outside gene matches: 2. CDR3 bases: TGTGCCAGCACTGCGGGGGATGAGCAGTTCTTC. This encodes CASTAGDEQFF.

This chain links TRBV6-2 or TRBV6-3 with TRBJ1-1, with TRBD1 as a possible D gene (6 bases). Trimming took off 2 bases at V and 6 bases at J, with 16 bases between the two ends. CDR1 and CDR2 (germline): MNHEY, SVGEGT. The CDR3 is 15 residues long. CDR3 in DNA: TGTGCCAGCAGTTACCAGGCAGGGGTGAGGGCTGAAGCTTTCTTT. Its protein product is CASSYQAGVRAEAFF.

The genes are TRBV10-2 and TRBJ1-3; D unclear. V gave up 2 bases and J gave up 0 bases, with 11 bases separating them. CDR3 length: 16 residues. Germline CDR1 and CDR2: WSHSY and SAAADI. The CDR3 region is CASSEDGSVSGNTIYF. As DNA, the CDR3 is TGCGCCAGCAGTGAGGATGGGTCCGTCTCTGGAAACACCATATATTTT.

The chain uses TRBV10-1 and TRBJ1-6; 8 nucleotides match TRBD1. Germline loops: CDR1 WNHNN, CDR2 SYGVQD (reference sequence). Trimming at V came to 8 bases and at J to 9 bases, leaving 9 bases not matched to a gene. This CDR3 has 14 residues. CDR3 residues: CASVQGAHGSPLHF. The CDR3 nucleotides read TGCGCCAGCGTCCAGGGGGCGCACGGTTCACCCCTCCACTTT.

This sequence joins TRBV11-1 and TRBJ1-2; no clear D. V shed 1 base and J shed 8 bases, with 8 bases lying between them. CDR3 length: 12 residues. Germline values: CDR1 SGHAT, CDR2 FQDESV (reference sequence). The CDR3 is CASSLGAGGYTF. The CDR3, as DNA: TGTGCCAGCAGCTTAGGTGCGGGGGGCTACACCTTC.

J is TRBJ1-1 and V is TRBV10-3; 9 bases agree with TRBD1. The CDR3 extends over 13 amino acids. Trimming at V came to 2 bases and at J to 6 bases, leaving 1 base not matched to a gene. CDR1 and CDR2 (germline): ENHRY, SYGVKD. CDR3 DNA sequence: TGTGCCATCAGTGAGGGGACAGGGCCTGAAGCTTTCTTT. Its protein is CAISEGTGPEAFF.

As concerns this clonotype: At one boundary the junction diverges from the germline segment, which might be a read error. The CDR3 loop is CVSSRTGGSGNTIYF. The CDR3 nucleotides read TGTGTCAGCAGCCGAACAGGGGGCTCTGGAAACACCATATATTTT. The V gene is TRBV11-3, the J gene TRBJ1-3, with TRBD1 identical over 8 bases. This CDR3 spans 15 amino acids. Germline V gene sequence: CDR1 SGHNT, CDR2 YENEEA.

Written as DNA, the CDR3 is TGTGCCATCAGTGCAGTAAACACTGAAGCTTTCTTT. As protein: CAISAVNTEAFF. The J gene is TRBJ1-1, the V gene TRBV10-3; no reliable D call. From germline, CDR1 is ENHRY and CDR2 SYGVKD. This CDR3 spans 12 amino acids. V was clipped by 4 bases and J by 2 bases, with 5 bases between them.

The chain carries TRBV10-3 and TRBJ1-1; D uncertain. Trimming stripped 0 bases from V and 1 base from J, with 15 bases between. From germline, CDR1 is ENHRY and CDR2 SYGVKD. This CDR3 has 17 amino acids. The CDR3 protein is CAISESNADDWNTEAFF. CDR3 nucleotide sequence: TGTGCCATCAGTGAGTCGAATGCGGATGATTGGAACACTGAAGCTTTCTTT.

The chain uses TRBV10-3 and TRBJ1-1, with TRBD1 as a possible D gene (6 bases). The CDR3 has 13 residues. From germline, CDR1 is ENHRY and CDR2 SYGVKD. The V end lost 10 bases, the J end lost 5 bases, and 17 bases lay between the germline ends. CDR3 coding DNA: TGTGCCAGCAGAGGGGGGTTTTGGACTGAAGCTTTCTTT. It specifies CASRGGFWTEAFF.

V usage is TRBV7-7 and J usage is TRBJ1-1, with unresolved D. The V and J ends lost 6 bases and 6 bases respectively, with 14 bases between them. The CDR3 is 13 amino acids. CDR1 is SSHAT and CDR2 is FNYEAQ in the germline V gene (reference sequence). CDR3 region: CASSRMDSSEAFF. Here the CDR3 DNA reads TGTGCCAGCAGTCGCATGGACTCTTCTGAAGCTTTCTTT.

The CDR3 region is CASSLEAGFSNQPQHF. In DNA, the CDR3 is TGTGCCAGCAGCTTAGAAGCAGGGTTCAGCAATCAGCCCCAGCATTTT. J is TRBJ1-5 and V is TRBV11-2, with D perhaps TRBD1 (5 bases). V was pared by 0 bases and J by 1 base, with 10 bases between. The CDR3 sequence is 16 residues long. Per the germline V gene, CDR1 is SGHAT and CDR2 is FQNNGV.

The chain recombines TRBV29-1 with TRBJ1-1; 8 bases fit TRBD1. V was pared by 7 bases and J by 1 base, with 5 bases of the junction left unmatched. Germline V gene data show CDR1 as SQVTM and CDR2 as ANQGSEA. The CDR3 is 13 residues long. The CDR3 DNA follows: TGCAGCGCACAAGGACAGGGGAACACTGAAGCTTTCTTT. Its protein is CSAQGQGNTEAFF.

Regarding this clonotype: One end of the junction does not line up with germline, which may come from a read error. This chain joins TRBV6-4 and TRBJ1-1; no clear D. The CDR3 is 17 amino acids. Looked up from germline, CDR1 is MRHNA and CDR2 is SNTAGT. CDR3: CATSDSDPTANGTEAFF. The CDR3 DNA is TGTGCCACCAGTGACTCCGACCCGACGGCAAATGGGACTGAAGCTTTCTTT.